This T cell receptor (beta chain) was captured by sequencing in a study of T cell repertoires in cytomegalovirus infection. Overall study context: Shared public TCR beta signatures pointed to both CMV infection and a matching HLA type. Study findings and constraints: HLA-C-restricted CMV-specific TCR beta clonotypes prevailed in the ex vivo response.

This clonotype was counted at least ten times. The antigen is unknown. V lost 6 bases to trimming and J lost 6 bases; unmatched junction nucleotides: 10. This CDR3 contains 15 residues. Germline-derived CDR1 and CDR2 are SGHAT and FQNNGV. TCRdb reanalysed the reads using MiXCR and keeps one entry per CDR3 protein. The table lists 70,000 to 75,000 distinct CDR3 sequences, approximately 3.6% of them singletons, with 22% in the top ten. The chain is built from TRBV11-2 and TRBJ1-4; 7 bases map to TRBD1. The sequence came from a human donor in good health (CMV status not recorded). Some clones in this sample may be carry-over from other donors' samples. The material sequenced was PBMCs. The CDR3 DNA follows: TGTGCCAGCAGTTCCCAGACAGGGATTCATGAAAAACTGTTTTTT. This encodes CASSSQTGIHEKLFF.